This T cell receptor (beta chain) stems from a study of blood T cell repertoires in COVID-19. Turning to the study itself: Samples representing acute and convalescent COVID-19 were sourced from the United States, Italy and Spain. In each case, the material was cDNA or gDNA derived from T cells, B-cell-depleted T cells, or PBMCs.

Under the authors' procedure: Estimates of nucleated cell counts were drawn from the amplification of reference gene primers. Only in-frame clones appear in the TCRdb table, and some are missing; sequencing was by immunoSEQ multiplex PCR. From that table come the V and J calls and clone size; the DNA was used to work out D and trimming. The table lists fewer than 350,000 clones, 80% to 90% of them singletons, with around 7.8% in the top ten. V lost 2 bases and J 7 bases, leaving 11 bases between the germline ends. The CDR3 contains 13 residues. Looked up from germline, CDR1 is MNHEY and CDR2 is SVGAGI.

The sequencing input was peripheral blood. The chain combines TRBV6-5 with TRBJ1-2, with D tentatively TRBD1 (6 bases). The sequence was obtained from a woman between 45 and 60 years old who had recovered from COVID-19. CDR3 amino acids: CASSYSRGTGYTF. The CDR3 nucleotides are TGTGCCAGCAGTTACAGCAGGGGAACTGGCTACACCTTC.